The 20 T cell receptor beta chains below come from one sample, sequenced in a study of T-cell reconstitution after alpha-beta-depleted transplantation in children (dated by TCRdb to about 2016). The treatment or condition label here, explained by the study, means: allogeneic hematopoietic cell transplantation with graft depleted of TCRalphabeta T cells and CD19 B cells. The library was obtained by PCR. Sequencing instrument: Illumina HiSeq 2500. TCR libraries were prepared with molecular barcoding, using unique molecular identifiers to normalize TCRbeta repertoire quantification. TCRdb passed the public sequencing reads through fastp at Q25 and MiXCR, retaining productive beta sequences. Rows with one shared CDR3 protein collapse into an entry with the most common genes and DNA. This sample lists hundreds of thousands of distinct CDR3 sequences; roughly 13% were detected once. Clones ranked in the top ten supply 0.75% to 0.85% of the sample.

The starting material was PBMCs, obtained before TCRalphabeta/CD19-depleted stem cell transplant. The receptors shown here come from a girl aged 2 to 10 with congenital amegakaryocytic thrombocytopenia, due to receive a stem cell transplant.

The gene calls are TRBV5-5 and TRBJ2-2, with 8 bases identical to TRBD1. The CDR3 has 15 residues. The germline CDR1 and CDR2 sequences are SGHKS and YYEKEE (reference sequence). V lost 4 bases, J lost 5 bases, and 7 bases stayed unmatched. As DNA, the CDR3 is TGTGCCAGCAGCGTCGGGACAGGCCGGACCGGGGAGCTGTTTTTT. This sequence encodes CASSVGTGRTGELFF.

This clonotype came up a few times. This rearrangement joins TRBV12-3 or TRBV12-4 to TRBJ2-1; 8 bases match TRBD2. V gave up 7 bases and J gave up 8 bases; unmatched junction bases: 13. This CDR3 is built from 15 residues. CDR3 sequence (DNA): TGTGCCAGCACTCCCCCCAGGACTAGCCTCGATGAGCAGTTCTTC. Translating gives CASTPPRTSLDEQFF.

The sample holds many counts of this clonotype. The chain combines TRBV7-3 with TRBJ2-2; D is unresolved. CDR3 size: 14 residues. The V end lost 3 bases, the J end lost 2 bases, and 7 bases lay between the germline ends. Germline V gene data show CDR1 as SGHTA and CDR2 as FQGTGA. The CDR3 DNA sequence: TGTGCCAGCAGCTTGTCCACAAACACCGGGGAGCTGTTTTTT. Its translation is CASSLSTNTGELFF.

This clonotype showed up just a few times. This chain joins TRBV6-1 and TRBJ2-3, with 7 nucleotides matching TRBD1. This CDR3 contains 12 residues. The trim removed 10 bases at V and 1 base at J, leaving 2 bases unmatched. Germline CDR1 is MNHNS and CDR2 is SASEGT. CDR3 sequence (DNA): TGTGCCACCGACAGGGGCACAGATACGCAGTATTTT. As protein: CATDRGTDTQYF.

Many counts were recorded for this clonotype. CDR3 nucleotides: TGCGCCAGCAGCCAAAGCAGGACAGGGAGGAGGCGGAACCTCCCCTACAATGAGCAGTTCTTC. Residues: CASSQSRTGRRRNLPYNEQFF. The chain is built from TRBV4-1 and TRBJ2-1; 8 bases match TRBD1. The V and J ends lost 2 bases and 2 bases, in that order; junction bases with no gene match: 20. The CDR3 loop spans 21 amino acids. CDR1 is MGHRA and CDR2 is YSYEKL in the germline V gene.

This chain links TRBV29-1 with TRBJ2-7, with D perhaps TRBD1 or TRBD2 (5 bases each). Trimming removed 4 bases at V and 4 bases at J, with 14 bases between. The CDR3 has 13 residues. Germline loops: CDR1 SQVTM, CDR2 ANQGSEA. The CDR3 loop reads CSVVRGPEYEQYF. In DNA, the CDR3 is TGCAGCGTTGTACGGGGCCCAGAGTACGAGCAGTACTTC.

This clonotype was counted many times. The chain is built from TRBV6-5 and TRBJ2-7; the D gene is possibly TRBD2 (5 bases). Deletions cut 0 bases from V and 3 bases from J, with 12 bases between. CDR1 and CDR2 (germline): MNHEY, SVGAGI. This CDR3 is built from 15 residues. The CDR3 nucleotides read TGTGCCAGCAGTTACTCCCGGGAACTATTCTACGAGCAGTACTTC. It encodes CASSYSRELFYEQYF.

This clonotype occurred a few times. The chain is built from TRBV11-2 and TRBJ2-1; 13 nucleotides agree with TRBD2. In germline, CDR1 is SGHAT, CDR2 FQNNGV. The CDR3 is 16 amino acids. Trimming took 11 bases from V and 3 from J; bases not matched to a gene: 10. The CDR3, as DNA: TGTGCCGTAGGGCGGACTAGCGGGGGACACTACAATGAGCAGTTCTTC. This gives the protein CAVGRTSGGHYNEQFF.

In this sample, this clonotype turned up many times. V is TRBV20-1 and J is TRBJ1-2, with a possible D match to TRBD1 (5 bases). Per the germline V gene, CDR1 is DFQATT and CDR2 is SNEGSKA (reference sequence). Trimming took off 6 bases at V and 3 bases at J, with 17 bases between the two ends. The CDR3 loop spans 14 amino acids. The CDR3 DNA sequence: TGCAGTGCCCCGGGGGAGGCCGCAGACTATGGCTACACCTTC. Residues: CSAPGEAADYGYTF.

This clonotype occurred many times. The gene calls are TRBV5-1 and TRBJ1-2; 7 nucleotides align to TRBD1. Germline V gives CDR1 SGHRS, CDR2 YFSETQ. V dropped 4 bases and J dropped 6; count of bases not matched to a gene: 9. This CDR3 has 14 amino acids. CDR3 protein: CASSPGDRANGYTF. CDR3 coding DNA: TGCGCCAGCAGCCCCGGTGACAGGGCCAATGGCTACACCTTC.

The gene calls are TRBV12-5 and TRBJ1-1, with TRBD1 matching over 11 bases. V lost 0 bases and J lost 5; bases outside the gene matches: 5. The CDR3 consists of 16 residues. CDR1 is LGHNT, CDR2 FRNRAP, per germline. The CDR3 loop is CASGLVVGQGATEAFF. DNA of the CDR3: TGTGCTAGTGGTTTGGTAGTAGGACAGGGGGCGACTGAAGCTTTCTTT.

This clonotype was observed a handful of times. The V call is TRBV25-1, the J call TRBJ2-7; no definite D call. CDR1 MGHDK and CDR2 SYGVNS come from the germline V gene. Trimming removed 0 bases at V and 0 bases at J, with 12 bases between. The CDR3 totals 16 residues. This chain's CDR3 is CASSEYRNGHSYEQYF. CDR3 in DNA: TGTGCCAGCAGTGAATATCGGAACGGGCACTCCTACGAGCAGTACTTC.

The rearrangement joins TRBV19 to TRBJ1-5; 8 nucleotides match TRBD1. CDR3 size: 15 residues. Germline CDR1 and CDR2: LNHDA and SQIVND (reference sequence). V was pared by 7 bases and J by 2 bases, with 7 bases of the junction left unmatched. CDR3 amino acids: CASKIGQGGNQPQHF. CDR3 sequence (DNA): TGTGCCAGTAAGATCGGACAGGGAGGCAATCAGCCCCAGCATTTT. Combining the CDR3 with reference TRBV19 and TRBJ1-5 gives the whole variable domain DGGITQSPKYLFRKEGQNVTLSCEQNLNHDAMYWYRQDPGQGLRLIYYSQIVNDFQKGDIAEGYSVSREKKESFPLTVTSAQKNPTAFYLCASKIGQGGNQPQHFGDGTRLSIL.

This clonotype has only a few counts. The rearrangement joins TRBV12-3 or TRBV12-4 to TRBJ2-2; perhaps TRBD1 as D (6 bases). This CDR3 has 15 residues. V lost 6 bases and J 2 bases, leaving 13 bases between the germline ends. The CDR3 region is CASSNQGHNTGELFF. The CDR3 DNA is TGTGCCAGCAGCAACCAGGGGCATAACACCGGGGAGCTGTTTTTT.

This chain uses TRBV5-1 with TRBJ2-1; 13 nucleotides match TRBD2. The CDR3 covers 15 residues. Germline trimming cut 5 bases from V and 6 bases from J; bases unmatched to any gene: 5. The germline V gene encodes CDR1 SGHRS and CDR2 YFSETQ. Here the CDR3 reads CASRPGLAGLNEQFF. CDR3 bases: TGCGCCAGCAGGCCGGGACTAGCGGGACTCAATGAGCAGTTCTTC. The full variable domain, rest sourced from reference TRBV5-1 and TRBJ2-1, is KAGVTQTPRYLIKTRGQQVTLSCSPISGHRSVSWYQQTPGQGLQFLFEYFSETQRNKGNFPGRFSGRQFSNSRSEMNVSTLELGDSALYLCASRPGLAGLNEQFFGPGTRLTVL.

This clonotype has ten or more counts. The chain couples TRBV20-1 to TRBJ2-7; D is perhaps TRBD1 (6 bases). The CDR3 runs 14 residues. Germline V lookup: CDR1 DFQATT, CDR2 SNEGSKA (reference sequence). The ends were cut back, 6 bases at V and 0 bases at J, with 15 bases in the middle. CDR3 sequence reads: CSARGHPSSYEQYF. CDR3 nucleotide sequence: TGCAGTGCCCGGGGACATCCGAGCTCCTACGAGCAGTACTTC.

This clonotype occurred many times. V gene TRBV29-1 combines with J gene TRBJ1-2, with 7 positions matching TRBD1. CDR3 size: 13 residues. Germline V gene data show CDR1 as SQVTM and CDR2 as ANQGSEA. The V segment lost 7 bases and the J segment 7 bases; nucleotides outside the gene matches: 12. The CDR3 DNA reads as TGCAGCGCCGGGGGACAGCCAAGGGGTGGCTACACCTTC. This codes for CSAGGQPRGGYTF.

CDR3 nucleotide sequence: TGCAGTGCTGGGGACAGGGGCAAGGCCGATACGCAGTATTTT. Its translation: CSAGDRGKADTQYF. The V call is TRBV20-1, the J call TRBJ2-3, with 10 bases identical to TRBD1. V lost 5 bases, J lost 6 bases, and 8 bases stayed unmatched. This CDR3 comprises 14 residues. In germline, CDR1 is DFQATT, CDR2 SNEGSKA (reference sequence).

This clonotype was seen ten or more times. The rearrangement uses TRBV7-2 and TRBJ1-4, with 9 bases matching TRBD1. Germline CDR1 is SGHTA and CDR2 is FQGNSA. After removal of 4 bases from V and 5 bases from J, the junction contained 5 bases not matched to a gene. There are 15 residues in the CDR3. CDR3 nucleotides: TGTGCCAGCAGCTACCAGGGGACAGGGAATGAAAAACTGTTTTTT. Protein product: CASSYQGTGNEKLFF.

This rearrangement joins TRBV20-1 to TRBJ2-7; TRBD1 agrees at 7 bases. Looked up from germline, CDR1 is DFQATT and CDR2 is SNEGSKA (reference sequence). This CDR3 is 14 amino acids long. Germline trimming cut 1 base from V and 7 bases from J; bases unmatched to any gene: 10. The CDR3 protein is CSARVGTGAGEQYF. The DNA of the CDR3 is TGCAGTGCTAGAGTGGGAACAGGGGCAGGGGAGCAGTACTTC.